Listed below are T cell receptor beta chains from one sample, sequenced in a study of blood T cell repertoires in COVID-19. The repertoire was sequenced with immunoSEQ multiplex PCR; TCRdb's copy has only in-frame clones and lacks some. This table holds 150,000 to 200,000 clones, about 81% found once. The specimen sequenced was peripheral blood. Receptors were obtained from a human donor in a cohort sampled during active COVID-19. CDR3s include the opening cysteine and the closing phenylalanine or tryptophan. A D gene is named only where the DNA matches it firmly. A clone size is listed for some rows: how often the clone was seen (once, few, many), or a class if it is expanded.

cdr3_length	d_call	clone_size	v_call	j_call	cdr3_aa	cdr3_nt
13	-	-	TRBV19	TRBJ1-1	CASSILRNTEAFF	TGTGCCAGTAGTATTCTTAGAAACACTGAAGCTTTCTTT
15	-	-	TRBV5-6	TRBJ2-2	CASSSWTAFTGELFF	TGTGCCAGCAGCTCTTGGACAGCCTTCACCGGGGAGCTGTTTTTT
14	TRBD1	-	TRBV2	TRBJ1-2	CASSDQGAGYGYTF	TGTGCCAGCAGTGATCAGGGGGCGGGGTATGGCTACACCTTC
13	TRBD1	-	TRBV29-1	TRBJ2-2	CSYTGQHTGELFF	TGCAGTTACACGGGACAGCACACCGGGGAGCTGTTTTTT
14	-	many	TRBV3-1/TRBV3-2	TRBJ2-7	CASSQVGLPYEQYF	TGTGCCAGCAGCCAAGTGGGGCTCCCCTACGAGCAGTACTTC
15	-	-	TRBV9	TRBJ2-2	CASSYDTANTGELFF	TGTGCCAGCAGCTACGACACAGCGAACACCGGGGAGCTGTTTTTT
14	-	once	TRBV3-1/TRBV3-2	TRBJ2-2	CASSQARRTGELFF	TGTGCCAGCAGCCAAGCCAGGAGGACCGGGGAGCTGTTTTTT
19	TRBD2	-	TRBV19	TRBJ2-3	CASSIVRNSGGISTDTQYF	TGTGCCAGTAGTATAGTCAGGAATAGCGGGGGAATTAGCACAGATACGCAGTATTTT
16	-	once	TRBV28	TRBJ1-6	CASSLPEGGGYSPLHF	TGTGCCAGCAGCTTACCGGAGGGAGGGGGTTATTCACCCCTCCACTTT
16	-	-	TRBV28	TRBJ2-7	CASKAPGAPRAYEQYF	TGTGCCAGCAAGGCCCCTGGAGCGCCTCGGGCCTACGAGCAGTACTTC
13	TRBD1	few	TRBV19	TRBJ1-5	CASSMDRLQPQHF	TGTGCCAGTAGTATGGACAGGTTACAGCCCCAGCATTTT
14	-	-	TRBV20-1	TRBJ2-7	CSASNHRATYEQYF	TGCAGTGCTAGTAACCACAGAGCCACCTACGAGCAGTACTTC
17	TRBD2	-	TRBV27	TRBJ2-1	CASSSGRAGLLYNEQFF	TGTGCCAGCAGCTCCGGCCGTGCGGGACTACTCTACAATGAGCAGTTCTTC